The 30 T cell receptor beta chains below come from one sample, sequenced in a study of PD-L1 blockade in urothelial cancer. Clones were read by immunoSEQ multiplex PCR, and TCRdb kept only the in-frame ones, dropping some. The table has approximately 38,000 clones, about 89% seen once. The material sequenced was PBMCs, taken around atezolizumab (anti-PD-L1) treatment. The receptors shown here come from a man aged 60 to 75 with urothelial cancer.

The chain has TRBV29-1 and TRBJ2-2; 8 nucleotides agree with TRBD1. Germline V gene data show CDR1 as SQVTM and CDR2 as ANQGSEA. V lost 4 bases, J lost 0 bases, and 4 bases stayed unmatched. The CDR3 length is 15 residues. CDR3 sequence (DNA): TGCAGCGTTGGGGGACAGGCATCGAACACCGGGGAGCTGTTTTTT. This translates into CSVGGQASNTGELFF.

The sample holds one count of this clone. This rearrangement joins TRBV10-3 to TRBJ2-7; 8 bases fit TRBD1. Germline CDR1 is ENHRY and CDR2 is SYGVKD. CDR3 size: 14 residues. With 0 bases clipped from V and 6 bases from J, the junction kept 4 bases outside the gene matches. This CDR3 reads CAISESYRGVEQYF. The CDR3 DNA reads as TGTGCCATCAGTGAGTCTTACAGGGGGGTCGAGCAGTACTTC.

This clone was seen more than once but under ten times. The junction shows a germline mismatch at one end, possibly a read error. V is TRBV11-2 and J is TRBJ1-3; D may be TRBD1 (5 bases). The CDR3 consists of 13 residues. Germline loops: CDR1 SGHAT, CDR2 FQNNGV. The CDR3: CASGPGEHPSGDF. The CDR3 DNA sequence: TGTGCCAGCGGTCCCGGTGAACACCCGTCGGGGGATTTT. Based on the CDR3 plus reference TRBV11-2 and TRBJ1-3, the full variable domain is EAGVAQSPRYKIIEKRQSVAFWCNPISGHATLYWYQQILGQGPKLLIQFQNNGVVDDSQLPKDRFSAERLKGVDSTLKIQPAKLEDSAVYLCASGPGEHPSGDFGEGSWLTVV.

The chain recombines TRBV29-1 with TRBJ2-2; D perhaps matches TRBD1 (5 bases). CDR1 is SQVTM and CDR2 is ANQGSEA in the germline V gene. This CDR3 spans 13 amino acids. V was shortened by 4 bases and J by 0 bases, with 6 bases between the two germline ends. The CDR3 reads CSVGQSNTGELFF. The CDR3 DNA follows: TGCAGCGTTGGACAGTCGAACACCGGGGAGCTGTTTTTT.

The chain is built from TRBV18 and TRBJ2-6, with D possibly matching TRBD1 (5 bases). Germline V gives CDR1 KGHSH, CDR2 LQKENI. The V end was cut by 3 bases, the J end by 1 base, with 7 bases between. The length of the CDR3 is 15 residues. CDR3 residues: CASSPQGSGANVLTF. The CDR3 DNA reads as TGTGCCAGCTCACCTCAGGGATCTGGGGCCAACGTCCTGACTTTC.

The rearrangement links TRBV7-9 to TRBJ2-1, with TRBD2 matching over 12 bases. Germline lookup yields CDR1 SEHNR and CDR2 FQNEAQ (reference sequence). V was clipped by 6 bases and J by 8 bases; unmatched bases: 8. The CDR3 has 15 amino acids. CDR3 residues: CASSGGLAGIYEQFF. The CDR3 DNA follows: TGTGCCAGCAGTGGCGGACTAGCGGGGATCTATGAGCAGTTCTTC.

A single count supports this clone. This rearrangement joins TRBV9 to TRBJ2-7; 8 bases are a match to TRBD2. Germline CDR1 reads SGDLS; CDR2 reads YYNGEE. The J segment lost 4 bases and the V segment lost 4 bases, leaving 1 base of the junction unmatched. The CDR3 totals 12 residues. The CDR3, as DNA: TGTGCCAGCAGCCGGGGGGGGTACGAGCAGTACTTC. It translates to CASSRGGYEQYF.

This sequence joins TRBV5-1 and TRBJ1-4, with TRBD1 matching 9 bases. This CDR3 has 16 amino acids. Germline V gene sequence: CDR1 SGHRS, CDR2 YFSETQ. Trimming at V came to 0 bases and at J to 6 bases, leaving 6 bases not matched to a gene. The CDR3 sequence is CASSLATRDRDEKLFF. The CDR3, as DNA: TGCGCCAGCAGCTTGGCGACCCGGGACAGGGATGAAAAACTGTTTTTT.

V and J are TRBV30 and TRBJ2-1, with a possible D match to TRBD2 (5 bases). From germline, CDR1 is GTSNPN and CDR2 SVGIG (reference sequence). The V end lost 2 bases, the J end lost 4 bases, and 15 bases lay between the germline ends. The CDR3 is 15 residues long. The CDR3 DNA sequence: TGTGCCTGGAGTTCGTTGGGAGCGGCTTACAATGAGCAGTTCTTC. This encodes CAWSSLGAAYNEQFF.

The sample holds a few counts of this clone. The J gene is TRBJ1-6, the V gene TRBV9, with D maybe TRBD1 (5 bases). The CDR3 covers 16 residues. Looked up from germline, CDR1 is SGDLS and CDR2 is YYNGEE. The germline V and J ends were trimmed by 2 bases and 0 bases, with 9 bases remaining between them. CDR3: CASSVYDSSYNSPLHF. In DNA form, the CDR3 reads TGTGCCAGCAGCGTCTACGACAGCTCCTATAATTCACCCCTCCACTTT.

The rearrangement uses TRBV7-3 and TRBJ2-4, with 8 positions matching TRBD2. The V gene's germline CDR1 is SGHTA and CDR2 FQGTGA. The CDR3 contains 14 residues. J lost 7 bases, V lost 5 bases, and 7 bases had no gene match. The CDR3 region has the DNA TGTGCCAGCAGCCCCGCGGGGGGCATGAACATTCAGTACTTC. This gives the protein CASSPAGGMNIQYF.

The chain has TRBV6-6 and TRBJ2-7; 14 nucleotides agree with TRBD2. There are 15 residues in the CDR3. J gave up 6 bases and V 3 bases, and 4 bases lay outside the gene matches. Per germline, CDR1 MNHNY and CDR2 SVGAGI (reference sequence). This chain's CDR3 is CASSYPGLAGVEQYF. CDR3 bases: TGTGCCAGCAGTTATCCGGGACTAGCGGGAGTCGAGCAGTACTTC.

The rearrangement joins TRBV30 to TRBJ1-1, with D perhaps TRBD1 (5 bases). V shed 4 bases and J shed 3 bases, with 12 bases lying between them. The germline V gene has CDR1 GTSNPN and CDR2 SVGIG (reference sequence). This CDR3 has 13 amino acids. CDR3: CAWTLGGYTEAFF. The CDR3 nucleotides read TGTGCCTGGACCCTGGGGGGGTACACTGAAGCTTTCTTT.

V is TRBV6-5 and J is TRBJ1-2, with no clear D. With 0 bases removed from V and 13 bases from J, the gap between germline ends came to 15 bases. The germline V gene has CDR1 MNHEY and CDR2 SVGAGI. This CDR3 is 13 amino acids long. In nucleotides, the CDR3 is TGTGCCAGCAGTTACTCTGTAGGCAGGCGCCGCACCTTC. The encoded protein is CASSYSVGRRRTF.

The rearrangement links TRBV7-2 to TRBJ2-7; 7 positions match TRBD1. This CDR3 is 15 amino acids long. Trimming cost V 2 bases and J 0 bases; bases outside gene matches: 4. Germline loops: CDR1 SGHTA, CDR2 FQGNSA. The CDR3 DNA is TGTGCCAGCAGCTTAAGTGGACAGGCCTCCTACGAGCAGTACTTC. Protein product: CASSLSGQASYEQYF.

This chain links TRBV6-1 with TRBJ2-3; D is possibly TRBD1 (6 bases). The CDR3 has 13 residues. V lost 5 bases to trimming and J lost 10 bases, with 16 bases between them. From germline, CDR1 is MNHNS and CDR2 SASEGT. DNA of the CDR3: TGTGCCAGCAGTACCCCAACAGGGATTGCGCAGTATTTT. It yields the protein CASSTPTGIAQYF.

This chain uses TRBV7-8 with TRBJ2-1, with a tentative D call TRBD1 (5 bases). Germline values: CDR1 SGHVS, CDR2 FQNEAQ. The CDR3 consists of 16 residues. Deletions cut 2 bases from V and 0 bases from J, with 11 bases between. The CDR3 loop is CASSLKQVSSYNEQFF. DNA for the CDR3: TGTGCCAGCAGCTTAAAACAGGTTAGCTCCTACAATGAGCAGTTCTTC.

This clone showed up just a few times. V and J are TRBV5-1 and TRBJ2-5; 7 nucleotides align to TRBD2. The germline CDR1 and CDR2 sequences are SGHRS and YFSETQ. Trimming removed 1 base from V and 0 bases from J; junction bases left unmatched: 6. The CDR3 spans 16 residues. CDR3 sequence reads: CASSLIGGGDQETQYF. Written as DNA, the CDR3 is TGCGCCAGCAGCTTGATTGGCGGGGGTGACCAAGAGACCCAGTACTTC.

The chain uses TRBV14 and TRBJ1-4; no clear D. The CDR3 runs 16 residues. Germline CDR1 reads SGHDN; CDR2 reads FVKESK. V lost 0 bases to trimming and J lost 6 bases, with 14 bases between them. For the CDR3, the DNA is TGTGCCAGCAGCCAAGATCTAGGAGGAGGGTATGAAAAACTGTTTTTT. As protein: CASSQDLGGGYEKLFF.

As to this clone: The junction does not match germline at one end; this may be a read error. The chain is built from TRBV7-7 and TRBJ2-5, with D possibly TRBD2 on 6 matching bases. This CDR3 region has 15 residues. The V gene's germline CDR1 is SSHAT and CDR2 FNYEAQ (reference sequence). In DNA form, the CDR3 reads TGTGCTAGCAGCTTAACCCCGGGGGTACGAGAGACCCAGTACTTC. It is translated as CASSLTPGVRETQYF.

This clone has just a few counts. V is TRBV5-1 and J is TRBJ1-1; TRBD1 might be the D (5 bases). There are 14 residues in the CDR3. V dropped 7 bases and J dropped 3 bases, with 16 bases sitting between them. CDR1 and CDR2 from the germline V gene are SGHRS and YFSETQ. The CDR3 DNA reads as TGCGCCAGCTCCGGGGGAGGGGTTGACACTGAAGCTTTCTTT. Its protein product is CASSGGGVDTEAFF.

The chain couples TRBV7-2 to TRBJ2-3, with TRBD1 identical over 11 bases. Unmatched junction bases numbered 10, after V lost 2 bases and J lost 6 bases. Looked up from germline, CDR1 is SGHTA and CDR2 is FQGNSA. The CDR3 is 17 amino acids. The CDR3 loop reads CASSLRTGGPKADTQYF. The CDR3 nucleotides read TGTGCCAGCAGCTTAAGGACAGGGGGCCCAAAGGCCGATACGCAGTATTTT.

This clone turned up a few times. V and J are TRBV7-9 and TRBJ1-1; TRBD1 matches 9 bases. The germline V gene encodes CDR1 SEHNR and CDR2 FQNEAQ (reference sequence). V dropped 4 bases and J dropped 1; count of bases not matched to a gene: 4. This CDR3 is 15 amino acids long. This CDR3 reads CASSYLGQGNTEAFF. CDR3 sequence (DNA): TGTGCCAGCAGCTACCTGGGACAGGGGAACACTGAAGCTTTCTTT.

This clone was observed a few times. The chain combines TRBV28 with TRBJ1-5, with D unresolved. Germline CDR1 and CDR2: MDHEN and SYDVKM. The CDR3 consists of 12 residues. Deletions cut 3 bases from V and 6 bases from J, with 6 bases between. The CDR3 DNA follows: TGTGCCAGCAGTTTCCTGGCTCAGCCCCAGCATTTT. Translation: CASSFLAQPQHF.

The rearrangement links TRBV6-4 to TRBJ2-3; 7 positions agree with TRBD2. CDR3 length: 14 amino acids. The V and J ends lost 6 bases and 3 bases, in that order; junction bases with no gene match: 6. Germline loops: CDR1 MRHNA, CDR2 SNTAGT. This chain's CDR3 is CASSGRIWTDTQYF. The CDR3 DNA follows: TGTGCCAGCAGCGGGAGGATATGGACAGATACGCAGTATTTT.

V usage is TRBV7-9 and J usage is TRBJ1-2; D uncertain. This CDR3 has 15 residues. The germline CDR1 and CDR2 sequences are SEHNR and FQNEAQ (reference sequence). With 0 bases removed from V and 0 bases from J, the gap between germline ends came to 8 bases. The CDR3 region has the DNA TGTGCCAGCAGCTTAGCGGAGCAAGCTAACTATGGCTACACCTTC. Protein: CASSLAEQANYGYTF.

The chain couples TRBV5-6 to TRBJ1-2; 7 bases map to TRBD1. This CDR3 region has 12 residues. The germline gives CDR1 SGHDT, CDR2 YYEEEE. V trimming: 4 bases; J trimming: 5 bases; junction bases outside the gene matches: 2. The CDR3, as DNA: TGTGCCAGCAGCCAGACAGGGTATGGCTACACCTTC. Amino acid sequence: CASSQTGYGYTF.

The V gene is TRBV11-3, the J gene TRBJ2-3; TRBD2 aligns across 11 bases. The germline V gene encodes CDR1 SGHNT and CDR2 YENEEA. There are 17 residues in the CDR3. The J segment lost 5 bases and the V segment lost 5 bases, leaving 12 bases of the junction unmatched. CDR3 DNA sequence: TGTGCCAGCAGCACCCGACTAGCGGGGTCCCGGGGAGATACGCAGTATTTT. Amino acid sequence: CASSTRLAGSRGDTQYF.

V gene TRBV19 combines with J gene TRBJ2-1; the D gene is possibly TRBD2 (5 bases). The CDR3 is 17 residues long. The ends were cut back, 6 bases at V and 0 bases at J, with 18 bases in the middle. From germline, CDR1 is LNHDA and CDR2 SQIVND (reference sequence). The CDR3 nucleotides read TGTGCCAGTAGGGACCTGTTAGCGTTGAGCTCCTACAATGAGCAGTTCTTC. Translating gives CASRDLLALSSYNEQFF.

The chain combines TRBV11-2 with TRBJ2-1, with 10 bases fitting TRBD1. V shed 5 bases and J 7 bases; nucleotides not matched to a gene: 11. The CDR3 extends over 16 amino acids. Germline V lookup: CDR1 SGHAT, CDR2 FQNNGV. CDR3 in DNA: TGTGCCAGCAGCGGTCGACAGGGGGCGCTTAGTAATGAGCAGTTCTTC. It codes for CASSGRQGALSNEQFF.